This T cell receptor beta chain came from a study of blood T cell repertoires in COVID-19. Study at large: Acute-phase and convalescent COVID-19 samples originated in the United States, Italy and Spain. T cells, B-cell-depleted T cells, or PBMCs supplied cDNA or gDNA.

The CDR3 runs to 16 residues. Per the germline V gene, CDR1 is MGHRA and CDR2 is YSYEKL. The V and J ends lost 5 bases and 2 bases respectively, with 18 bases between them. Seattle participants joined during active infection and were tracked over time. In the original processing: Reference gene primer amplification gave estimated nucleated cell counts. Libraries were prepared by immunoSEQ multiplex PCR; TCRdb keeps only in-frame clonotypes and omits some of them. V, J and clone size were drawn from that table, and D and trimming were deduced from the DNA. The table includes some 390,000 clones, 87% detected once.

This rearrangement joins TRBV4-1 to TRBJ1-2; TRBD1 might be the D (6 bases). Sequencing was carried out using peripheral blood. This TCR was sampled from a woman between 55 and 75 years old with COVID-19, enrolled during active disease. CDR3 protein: CASSSDAGAGNYGYTF. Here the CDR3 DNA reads TGCGCCAGCAGCTCAGACGCGGGGGCGGGGAACTATGGCTACACCTTC.